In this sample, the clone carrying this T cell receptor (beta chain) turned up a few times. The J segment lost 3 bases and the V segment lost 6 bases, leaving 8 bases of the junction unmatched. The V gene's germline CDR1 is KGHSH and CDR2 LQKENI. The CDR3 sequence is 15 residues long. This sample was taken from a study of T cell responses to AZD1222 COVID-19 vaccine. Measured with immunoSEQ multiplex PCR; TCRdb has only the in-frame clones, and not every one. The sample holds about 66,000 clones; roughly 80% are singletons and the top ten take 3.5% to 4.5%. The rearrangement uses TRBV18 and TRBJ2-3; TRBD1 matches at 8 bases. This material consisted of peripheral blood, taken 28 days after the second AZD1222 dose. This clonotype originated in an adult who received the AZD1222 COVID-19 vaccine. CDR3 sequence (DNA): TGTGCCAGCTCCCAGGGACAGGTCTCGACAGATACGCAGTATTTT. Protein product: CASSQGQVSTDTQYF. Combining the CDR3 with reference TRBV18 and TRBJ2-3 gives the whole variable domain NAGVMQNPRHLVRRRGQEARLRCSPMKGHSHVYWYRQLPEEGLKFMVYLQKENIIDESGMPKERFSAEFPKEGPSILRIQQVVRGDSAAYFCASSQGQVSTDTQYFGPGTRLTVL.